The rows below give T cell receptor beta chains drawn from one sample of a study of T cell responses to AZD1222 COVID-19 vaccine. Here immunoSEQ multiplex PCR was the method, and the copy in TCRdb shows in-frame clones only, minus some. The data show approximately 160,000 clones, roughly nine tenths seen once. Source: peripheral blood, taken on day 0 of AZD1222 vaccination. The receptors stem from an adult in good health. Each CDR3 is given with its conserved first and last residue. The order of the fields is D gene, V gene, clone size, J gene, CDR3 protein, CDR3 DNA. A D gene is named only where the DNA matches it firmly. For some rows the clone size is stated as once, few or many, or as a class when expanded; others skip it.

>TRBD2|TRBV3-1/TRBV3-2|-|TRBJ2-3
CASSMSGGAKDTQYF
TGTGCCAGCAGCATGAGCGGGGGGGCCAAAGATACGCAGTATTTT
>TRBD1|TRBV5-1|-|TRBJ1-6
CASSLARQGDSPLHF
TGCGCCAGCAGCTTGGCTAGACAGGGTGACTCACCCCTCCACTTT
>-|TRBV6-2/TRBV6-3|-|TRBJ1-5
CASSYSRNDQPQHF
TGTGCCAGCAGTTACTCGAGGAACGATCAGCCCCAGCATTTT
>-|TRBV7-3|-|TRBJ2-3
CASSWSGRGTDTQYF
TGTGCCAGCAGCTGGTCAGGTCGGGGCACAGATACGCAGTATTTT
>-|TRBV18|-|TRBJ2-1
CASSPQGREEQFF
TGTGCCAGCTCACCACAGGGCAGGGAAGAGCAGTTCTTC
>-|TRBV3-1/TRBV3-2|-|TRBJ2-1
CASSQEGRGVYNEQFF
TGTGCCAGCAGCCAAGAGGGCAGGGGCGTTTACAATGAGCAGTTCTTC
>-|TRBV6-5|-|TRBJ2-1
CASMDVVKQFF
TGTGCCAGCATGGACGTTGTTAAGCAGTTCTTC
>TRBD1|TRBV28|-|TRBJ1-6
CASSPGDREGSPLHF
TGTGCCAGCAGTCCTGGGGACAGGGAGGGATCACCCCTCCACTTT
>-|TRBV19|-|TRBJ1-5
CASRSPGRVSNQPQHF
TGTGCCAGCCGAAGCCCGGGAAGGGTTAGCAATCAGCCCCAGCATTTT
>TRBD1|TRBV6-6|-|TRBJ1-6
CASSSQGAGNNSPLHF
TGTGCCAGCAGTTCGCAGGGGGCTGGTAATAATTCACCCCTCCACTTT
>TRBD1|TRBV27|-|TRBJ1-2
CASSNLDRIYGYTF
TGTGCCAGCAGTAACCTGGACAGGATCTATGGCTACACCTTC
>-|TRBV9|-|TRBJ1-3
CASSVATGRFSGNTIYF
TGTGCCAGCAGCGTAGCAACAGGGAGGTTCTCTGGAAACACCATATATTTT
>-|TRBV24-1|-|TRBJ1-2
CATSGGSYGYTF
TGTGCCACCAGTGGGGGCTCCTATGGCTACACCTTC
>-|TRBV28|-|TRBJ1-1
CASSSGQFAEAFF
TGTGCCAGCAGCTCTGGACAGTTCGCTGAAGCTTTCTTT
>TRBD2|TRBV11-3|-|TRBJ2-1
CASSSTPGLAGGPAYNEQFF
TGTGCCAGCAGCTCCACCCCTGGACTAGCGGGGGGGCCCGCCTACAATGAGCAGTTCTTC
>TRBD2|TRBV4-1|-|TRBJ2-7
CASSQDSPLAGFEQYF
TGCGCCAGCAGCCAAGATTCGCCGCTAGCGGGGTTTGAGCAGTACTTC
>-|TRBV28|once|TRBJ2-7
CASRRRILLGEQYF
TGTGCCAGCAGGCGACGGATTTTATTGGGGGAGCAGTACTTC
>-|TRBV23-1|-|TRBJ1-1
CASSQYPENTEAFF
TGCGCCAGCAGTCAATATCCAGAGAACACTGAAGCTTTCTTT
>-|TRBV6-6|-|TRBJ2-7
CASSPGGVYEQYF
TGTGCCAGCAGCCCCGGCGGAGTCTACGAGCAGTACTTC
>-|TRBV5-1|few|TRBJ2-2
CASSGGPNTGELFF
TGCGCCAGCAGCGGGGGACCGAACACCGGGGAGCTGTTTTTT
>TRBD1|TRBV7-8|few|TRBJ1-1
CASSPGGTGDTEAFF
TGTGCCAGCAGCCCCGGCGGGACAGGGGACACTGAAGCTTTCTTT
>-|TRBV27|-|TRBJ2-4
CASSLRPEGEAKNIQYF
TGTGCCAGCAGTTTACGTCCGGAGGGGGAAGCCAAAAACATTCAGTACTTC
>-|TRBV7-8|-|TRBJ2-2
CASSLGRGNTGELFF
TGTGCCAGCAGCCTAGGCCGGGGGAACACCGGGGAGCTGTTTTTT
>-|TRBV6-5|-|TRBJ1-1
CASSTTTPNTEAFF
TGTGCCAGCAGTACGACTACACCGAACACTGAAGCTTTCTTT
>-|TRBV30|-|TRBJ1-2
CALSTNYGYTF
TGTGCCTTGTCGACGAACTATGGCTACACCTTC
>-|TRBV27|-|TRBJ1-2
CASSLGGNYGYTF
TGTGCCAGCAGTTTAGGAGGGAACTATGGCTACACCTTC
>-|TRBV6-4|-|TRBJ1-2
CASRPTASGGSYTF
TGTGCCAGCAGACCTACCGCGAGTGGAGGAAGCTACACCTTC
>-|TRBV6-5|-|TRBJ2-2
CASRDQGSGELFF
TGTGCCAGCAGGGACCAGGGGAGCGGGGAGCTGTTTTTT
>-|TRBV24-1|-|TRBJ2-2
CATSDLPSGRKLGELFF
TGTGCCACCAGTGATTTGCCGTCGGGGAGGAAGTTGGGGGAGCTGTTTTTT
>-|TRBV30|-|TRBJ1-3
CAWSLGNTIYF
TGTGCCTGGAGCCTCGGAAACACCATATATTTT
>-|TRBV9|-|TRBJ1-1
CASSLRMNTEAFF
TGTGCCAGCAGCCTTAGAATGAACACTGAAGCTTTCTTT
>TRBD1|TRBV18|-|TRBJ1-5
CASSGQGGIDQPQHF
TGTGCCAGCTCCGGACAGGGGGGCATCGATCAGCCCCAGCATTTT
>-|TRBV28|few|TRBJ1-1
CASTSGEINTEAFF
TGTGCCAGCACCAGCGGAGAAATTAACACTGAAGCTTTCTTT
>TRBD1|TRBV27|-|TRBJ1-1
CASSSQPRGRNTEAFF
TGTGCCAGCAGTTCCCAACCCAGGGGGCGGAACACTGAAGCTTTCTTT
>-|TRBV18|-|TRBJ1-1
CASSPVGQLNTEAFF
TGTGCCAGCTCGCCGGTCGGGCAGCTGAACACTGAAGCTTTCTTT
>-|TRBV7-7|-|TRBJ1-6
CASSLAGFGSPLHF
TGTGCTAGCAGCTTAGCCGGGTTTGGATCACCCCTCCACTTT